This T cell receptor (beta chain) stems from a study of metastatic and nonmetastatic thyroid tumors. Whole-study context: The comparison covered peripheral blood and tumor or nodule tissue in malignant and benign thyroid patients.

V lost 4 bases to trimming and J lost 3 bases; unmatched junction nucleotides: 3. Germline CDR1 reads MNHEY; CDR2 reads SMNVEV (reference sequence). The CDR3 length is 13 residues. This clone was picked up many times. Its antigen is still unknown. Findings and limits, study-wide: It was reported that TCR beta diversity was significantly higher in malignant thyroid tumors than benign nodules, in blood and tumor.

Authors' data handling: The authors used CDR3 differences across clinicopathological groups to build a distant-metastasis classifier for papillary thyroid cancer. TCRdb reanalyzed the PCR reads with MiXCR. For this entry, the V and J calls and clone size follow TCRdb and not the study's own pipeline. The data show about 30,000 clones, more than 20% seen once. Thyroid surgery was preceded by no treatment in any patient. This clonotype originated in a female donor with papillary thyroid cancer or a benign thyroid nodule (not recorded which). Some clones in this sample may be carry-over from other donors' samples. The genes are TRBV27 and TRBJ2-7; 7 nucleotides agree with TRBD1. Sequenced sample: blood. The CDR3 DNA is TGTGCCAGCAGTTCGACAGGGTTCTACGAGCAGTACTTC. Protein sequence: CASSSTGFYEQYF.